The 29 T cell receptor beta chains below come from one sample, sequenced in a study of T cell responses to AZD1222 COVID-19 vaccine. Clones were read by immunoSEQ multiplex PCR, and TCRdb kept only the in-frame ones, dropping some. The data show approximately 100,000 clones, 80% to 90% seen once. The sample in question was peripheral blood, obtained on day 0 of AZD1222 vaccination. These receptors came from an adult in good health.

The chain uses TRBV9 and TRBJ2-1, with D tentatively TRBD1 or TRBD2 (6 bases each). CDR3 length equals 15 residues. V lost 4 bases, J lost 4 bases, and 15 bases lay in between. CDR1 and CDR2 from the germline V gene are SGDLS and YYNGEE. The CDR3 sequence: CASSSRQEGYNEQFF. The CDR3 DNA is TGTGCCAGCAGCTCCCGACAGGAGGGGTACAATGAGCAGTTCTTC.

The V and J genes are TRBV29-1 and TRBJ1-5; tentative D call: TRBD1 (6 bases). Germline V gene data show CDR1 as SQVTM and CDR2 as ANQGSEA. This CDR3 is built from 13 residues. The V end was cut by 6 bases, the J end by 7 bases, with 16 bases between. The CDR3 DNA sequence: TGCAGCGTAAATGGGGGGGCAGGCCAGCCCCAGCATTTT. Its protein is CSVNGGAGQPQHF.

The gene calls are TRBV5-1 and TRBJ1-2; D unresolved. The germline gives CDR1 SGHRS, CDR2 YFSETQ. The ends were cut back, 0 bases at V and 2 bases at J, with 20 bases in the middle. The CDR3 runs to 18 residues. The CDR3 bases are TGCGCCAGCAGCTTGGAGGTGGGTCTACCAACTTTAAACTATGGCTACACCTTC. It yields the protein CASSLEVGLPTLNYGYTF.

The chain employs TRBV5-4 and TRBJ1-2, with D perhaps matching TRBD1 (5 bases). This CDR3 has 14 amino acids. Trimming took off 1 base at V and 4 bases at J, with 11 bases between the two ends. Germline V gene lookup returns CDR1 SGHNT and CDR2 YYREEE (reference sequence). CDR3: CASSLRGIFYGYTF. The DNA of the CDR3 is TGTGCCAGCAGCTTGCGGGGGATTTTCTATGGCTACACCTTC.

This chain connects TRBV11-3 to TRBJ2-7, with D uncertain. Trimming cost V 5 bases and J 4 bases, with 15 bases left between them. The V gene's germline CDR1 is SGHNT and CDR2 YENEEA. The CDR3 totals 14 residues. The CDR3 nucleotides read TGTGCCAGCAGCCTCAGCCACCTAAGGTACGAGCAGTACTTC. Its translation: CASSLSHLRYEQYF.

The CDR3 nucleotides read TGTGCCAGCAGCCCCGTCGGCTCTGGAAACACCATATATTTT. Its protein product is CASSPVGSGNTIYF. The J gene is TRBJ1-3, the V gene TRBV7-2, with D unclear. With 5 bases removed from V and 0 bases from J, the gap between germline ends came to 8 bases. The CDR3 loop spans 14 amino acids. Germline CDR1 and CDR2: SGHTA and FQGNSA.

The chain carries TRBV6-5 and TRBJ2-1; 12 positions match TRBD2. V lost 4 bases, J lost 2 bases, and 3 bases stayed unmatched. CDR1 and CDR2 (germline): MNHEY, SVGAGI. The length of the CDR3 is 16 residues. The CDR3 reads CASSSRTSGAYNEQFF. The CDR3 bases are TGTGCCAGCAGTTCCCGGACTAGCGGGGCCTACAATGAGCAGTTCTTC.

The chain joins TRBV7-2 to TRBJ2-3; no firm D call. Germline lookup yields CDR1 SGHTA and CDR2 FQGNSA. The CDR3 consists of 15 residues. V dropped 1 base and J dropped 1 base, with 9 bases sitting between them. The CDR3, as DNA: TGTGCCAGCAGCTTAGACCCTCGGGGCACAGATACGCAGTATTTT. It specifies CASSLDPRGTDTQYF. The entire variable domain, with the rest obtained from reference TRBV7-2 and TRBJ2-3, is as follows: GAGVSQSPSNKVTEKGKDVELRCDPISGHTALYWYRQSLGQGLEFLIYFQGNSAPDKSGLPSDRFSAERTGGSVSTLTIQRTQQEDSAVYLCASSLDPRGTDTQYFGPGTRLTVL.

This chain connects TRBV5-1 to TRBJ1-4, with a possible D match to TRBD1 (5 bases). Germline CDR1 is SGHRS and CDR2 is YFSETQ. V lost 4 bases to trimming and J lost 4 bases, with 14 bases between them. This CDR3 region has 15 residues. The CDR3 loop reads CASSRLPGDNEKLFF. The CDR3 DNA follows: TGCGCCAGCAGCCGTCTGCCGGGGGATAATGAAAAACTGTTTTTT.

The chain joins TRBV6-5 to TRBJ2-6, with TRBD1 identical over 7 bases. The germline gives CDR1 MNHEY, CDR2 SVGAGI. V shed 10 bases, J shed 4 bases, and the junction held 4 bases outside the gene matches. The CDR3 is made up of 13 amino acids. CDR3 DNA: TGTGCCATACAGGGGCCCGGGGCCAACGTCCTGACTTTC. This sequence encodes CAIQGPGANVLTF.

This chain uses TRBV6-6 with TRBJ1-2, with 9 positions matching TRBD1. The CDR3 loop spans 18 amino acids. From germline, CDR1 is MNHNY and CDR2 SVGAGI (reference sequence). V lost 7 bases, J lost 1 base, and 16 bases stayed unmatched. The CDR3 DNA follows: TGTGCCAGCATTCGACAACAGGGGGCCCCTAATCTTAACTATGGCTACACCTTC. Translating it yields CASIRQQGAPNLNYGYTF.

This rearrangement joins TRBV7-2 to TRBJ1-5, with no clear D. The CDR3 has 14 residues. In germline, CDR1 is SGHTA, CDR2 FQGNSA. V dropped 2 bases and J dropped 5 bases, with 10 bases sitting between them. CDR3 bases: TGTGCCAGCAGCTTAAGCCCGGCCGATCAGCCCCAGCATTTT. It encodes CASSLSPADQPQHF.

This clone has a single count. CDR3 residues: CASRDRGRQETQYF. CDR3 nucleotides: TGTGCCAGTCGGGACAGGGGGCGACAAGAGACCCAGTACTTC. The chain couples TRBV19 to TRBJ2-5; 12 bases are shared with TRBD1. There are 14 residues in the CDR3. The trim removed 8 bases at V and 2 bases at J, leaving 3 bases unmatched. CDR1 LNHDA and CDR2 SQIVND come from the germline V gene (reference sequence).

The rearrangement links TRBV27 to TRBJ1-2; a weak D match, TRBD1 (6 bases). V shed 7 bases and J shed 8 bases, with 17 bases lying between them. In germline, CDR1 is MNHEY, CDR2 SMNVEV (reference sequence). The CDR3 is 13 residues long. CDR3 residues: CASKLGQSGGYTF. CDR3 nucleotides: TGTGCCAGCAAGTTAGGACAGTCGGGGGGCTACACCTTC.

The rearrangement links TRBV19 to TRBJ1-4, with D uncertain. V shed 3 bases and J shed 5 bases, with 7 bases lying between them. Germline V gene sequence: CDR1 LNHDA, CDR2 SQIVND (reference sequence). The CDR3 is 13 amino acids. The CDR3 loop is CASSIVGNEKLFF. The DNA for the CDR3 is TGTGCCAGTAGTATCGTGGGGAATGAAAAACTGTTTTTT.

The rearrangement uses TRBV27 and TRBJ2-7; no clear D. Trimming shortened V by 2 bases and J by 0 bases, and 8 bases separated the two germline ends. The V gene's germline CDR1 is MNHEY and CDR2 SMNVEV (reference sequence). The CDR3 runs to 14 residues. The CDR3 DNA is TGTGCCAGCAGTTTAACCAGAACCTCCTACGAGCAGTACTTC. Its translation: CASSLTRTSYEQYF.

CDR3 nucleotide sequence: TGTGCCAGCAGCTCCCGTCAGACAGGGGCAGGAAAACTGTTTTTT. Its translation: CASSSRQTGAGKLFF. The chain couples TRBV27 to TRBJ1-4; 8 nucleotides align to TRBD1. CDR1 and CDR2 from the germline V gene are MNHEY and SMNVEV (reference sequence). V gave up 6 bases and J gave up 10 bases; unmatched junction bases: 13. The CDR3 extends over 15 amino acids.

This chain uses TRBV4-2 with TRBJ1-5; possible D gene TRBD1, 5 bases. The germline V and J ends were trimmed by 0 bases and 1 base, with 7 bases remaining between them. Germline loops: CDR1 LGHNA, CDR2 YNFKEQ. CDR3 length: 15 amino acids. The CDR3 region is CASSQEWGSNQPQHF. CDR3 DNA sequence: TGTGCCAGCAGCCAAGAGTGGGGGAGCAATCAGCCCCAGCATTTT.

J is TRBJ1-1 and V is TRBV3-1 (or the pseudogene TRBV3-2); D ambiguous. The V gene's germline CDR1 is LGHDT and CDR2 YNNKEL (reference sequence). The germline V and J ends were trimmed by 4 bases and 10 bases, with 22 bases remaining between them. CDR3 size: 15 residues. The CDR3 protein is CASSLQSLDMASAFF. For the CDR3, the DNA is TGTGCCAGCAGCCTCCAAAGCTTAGACATGGCTTCAGCTTTCTTT.

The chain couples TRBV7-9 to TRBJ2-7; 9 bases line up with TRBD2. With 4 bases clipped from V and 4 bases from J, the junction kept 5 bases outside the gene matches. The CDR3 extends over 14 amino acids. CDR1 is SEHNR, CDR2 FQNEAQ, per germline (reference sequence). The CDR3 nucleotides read TGTGCCAGCAGCTATAGCGGGAGAACTTACGAGCAGTACTTC. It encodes CASSYSGRTYEQYF.

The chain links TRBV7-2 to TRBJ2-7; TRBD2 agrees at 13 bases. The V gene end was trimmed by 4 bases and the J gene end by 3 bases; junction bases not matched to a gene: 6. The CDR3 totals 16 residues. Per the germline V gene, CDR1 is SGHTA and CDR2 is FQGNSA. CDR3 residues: CASSSAGLAGNYEQYF. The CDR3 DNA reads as TGTGCCAGCAGCTCAGCGGGACTAGCGGGAAACTACGAGCAGTACTTC.

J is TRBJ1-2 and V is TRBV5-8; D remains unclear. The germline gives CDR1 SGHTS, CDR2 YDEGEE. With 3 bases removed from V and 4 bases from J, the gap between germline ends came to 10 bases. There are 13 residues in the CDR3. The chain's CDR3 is CASSWTVSYGYTF. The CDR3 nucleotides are TGTGCCAGCAGCTGGACGGTTTCCTATGGCTACACCTTC.

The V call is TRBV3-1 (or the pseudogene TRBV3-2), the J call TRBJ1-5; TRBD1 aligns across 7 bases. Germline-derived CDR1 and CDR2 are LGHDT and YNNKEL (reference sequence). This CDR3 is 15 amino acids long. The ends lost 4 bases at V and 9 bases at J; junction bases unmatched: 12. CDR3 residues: CASSLGTVESRPQHF. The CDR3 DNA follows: TGTGCCAGCAGCCTCGGGACAGTGGAATCAAGGCCCCAGCATTTT.

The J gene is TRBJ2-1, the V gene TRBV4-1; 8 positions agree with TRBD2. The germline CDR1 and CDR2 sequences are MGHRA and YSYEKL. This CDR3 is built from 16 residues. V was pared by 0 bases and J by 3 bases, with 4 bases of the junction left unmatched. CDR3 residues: CASSQDPAGDYNEQFF. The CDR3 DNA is TGCGCCAGCAGCCAAGACCCAGCGGGAGACTACAATGAGCAGTTCTTC.

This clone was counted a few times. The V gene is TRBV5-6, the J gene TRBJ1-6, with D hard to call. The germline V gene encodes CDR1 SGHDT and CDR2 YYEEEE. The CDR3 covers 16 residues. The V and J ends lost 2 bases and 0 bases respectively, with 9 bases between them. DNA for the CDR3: TGTGCCAGCAGCTTACCCCAGAGCTCCTATAATTCACCCCTCCACTTT. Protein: CASSLPQSSYNSPLHF.

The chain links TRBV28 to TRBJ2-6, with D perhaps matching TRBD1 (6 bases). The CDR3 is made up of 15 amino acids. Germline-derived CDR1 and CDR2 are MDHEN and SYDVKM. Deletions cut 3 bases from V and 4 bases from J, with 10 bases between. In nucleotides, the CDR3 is TGTGCCAGCAGTTTCAGGGGAACCGGGGCCAACGTCCTGACTTTC. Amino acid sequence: CASSFRGTGANVLTF.

CDR3: CASSPVGGSRYEQYF. CDR3 DNA sequence: TGTGCCAGCAGCCCAGTTGGGGGCTCCCGCTACGAGCAGTACTTC. The genes are TRBV5-5 and TRBJ2-7, with D perhaps TRBD1 (6 bases). The CDR3 has 15 residues. V was trimmed by 4 bases and J by 3 bases, leaving 17 bases between them. The germline V gene encodes CDR1 SGHKS and CDR2 YYEKEE (reference sequence). Looking up the rest from reference TRBV5-5 and TRBJ2-7 gives the full variable domain: DAGVTQSPTHLIKTRGQQVTLRCSPISGHKSVSWYQQVLGQGPQFIFQYYEKEERGRGNFPDRFSARQFPNYSSELNVNALLLGDSALYLCASSPVGGSRYEQYFGPGTRLTVT.

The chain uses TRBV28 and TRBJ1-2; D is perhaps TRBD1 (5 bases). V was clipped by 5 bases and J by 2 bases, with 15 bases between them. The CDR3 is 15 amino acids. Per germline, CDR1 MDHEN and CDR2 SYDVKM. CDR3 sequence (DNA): TGTGCCAGCAGTCTCCAAAGTAAGGGGAACTATGGCTACACCTTC. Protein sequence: CASSLQSKGNYGYTF.

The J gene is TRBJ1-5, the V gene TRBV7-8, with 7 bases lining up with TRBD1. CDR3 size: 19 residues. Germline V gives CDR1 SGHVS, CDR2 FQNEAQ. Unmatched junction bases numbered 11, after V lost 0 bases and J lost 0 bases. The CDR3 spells CASSLARGQGTYSNQPQHF. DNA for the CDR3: TGTGCCAGCAGCTTAGCGAGGGGGCAGGGGACTTATAGCAATCAGCCCCAGCATTTT.